The sequence of this T cell receptor (beta chain) was determined in a study of radiation and T cells in renal cell carcinoma (dated by TCRdb to the early 2020s). About the study as a whole: TCR beta sequencing covered 53 samples in total, comprising around 26 tumors and about 27 peripheral blood samples. Across all 53 samples, 4,016,671 unique CDR3 nucleotide sequences, encoding 2,658,974 unique CDR3 amino acid sequences, were identified. Findings and caveats that apply to the study as a whole: The single-armed trial design could not address effects of radiation dose or scheduling on the TCR repertoire. Intratumoral heterogeneity went uncaptured because the only tumor material available was small regions of around 1 g. Compared with controls, irradiated tumors had higher TCR clonality, as the top 100 clonotypes made up an average of around 54% of the repertoire, versus around 43% in nephrectomy-only tumors. Because no pretreatment tumor biopsies were available, whether clonotypes were present in the tumor at baseline could not be determined. Compared with control tumors, irradiated tumors had a greater number of dominant CDR3 motifs, and these motifs made up a bigger portion of the repertoire. In blood, the top tumor clonotypes increased from baseline to 2 weeks after radiation and then shrank by 4 weeks, which suggests a temporary expansion of tumor-resident clones.

The time point label for this specimen denotes: tumor resected at nephrectomy. The treatment or condition label, read with the paper, signifies: 15 Gy SBRT to primary tumor, nephrectomy 4 weeks later. Samples were obtained from a clinical trial, in which 15 Gy stereotactic body radiation therapy was delivered to primary renal cell carcinomas and nephrectomy was performed 4 weeks later. Renal cell carcinoma with clear cell pathology was present in all patients. The tumors were dissociated mechanically, digested with collagenase/hyaluronidase at 37 degrees C, processed in gentleMACS C tubes, and kept in liquid nitrogen. Genomic DNA for TCR sequencing was prepared using the QIAamp DNA Blood Mini Kit (Qiagen). Only samples passing all quality control checks were included in the analyses. The immunoSEQ kit was used, according to the manufacturer's recommendations, to generate TCR beta libraries from genomic DNA. For library preparation, a first multiplex PCR was performed with proprietary primers, followed by a second PCR in which unique barcodes were added, and bead cleanups were performed after each round. Each sample batch included a kit-provided positive control reaction and a negative control reaction. The final libraries were assessed on an Agilent 4200 TapeStation D1000 ScreenTape, pooled by volume, and quantified by qPCR. Sequencing was performed on an Illumina NextSeq500 using a MidOutput 150-cycle cartridge, with 156 Read1 cycles, 15 Index1 cycles, and the kit custom primers. The pooled library was loaded at roughly 1 pM with approximately 20% PhiX control spiked in. In the authors' own workflow: Vendor-processed data were analyzed in R, with a clonotype defined as all T cells sharing the same CDR3 nucleotide sequence. For clone abundance analyses, frequencies were normalized to the 10,000 most abundant clones in each sample. Public T cell clones, which averaged fewer than five per sample, were excluded before analysis. Dominant motif analysis used ImmunoMap with the PAM10 matrix, gap penalty 30 and homology threshold 0.3; motifs with cumulative frequency at least 0.01 counted as dominant. A difference in abundance of at least 32-fold between compartments was used to define tumor-enriched and baseline blood-enriched clonotypes. Tumor-blood repertoire similarity was measured with the Baroni-Urbani and Buser coefficient, and group comparisons used two-tailed Wilcoxon tests in R. Here the immuneACCESS table is served through TCRdb, limited to in-frame sequences with V and J called. Missing clones are a known gap in these copies; in checked studies unresolved V genes cover under half, and the rest lacks a known reason. The D gene and trimming were derived from the DNA, and the V and J assignments and clone size from that table. A total of approximately 15,000 clones appear in this sample, about 64% of them only once. The ten largest make up less than 30% of the sample.

Comments on this clone: Its specific antigen is unknown. No base quality values were provided; no much bigger clone lies one nucleotide off.

The CDR3 holds 15 amino acids from the cysteine to the phenylalanine. Left in the record is the CDR3 DNA by itself, 45 bases read in frame from the first base. CDR1 and CDR2 were assigned from the germline V gene as LGHNA and YNFKEQ. V is cut by 0 bases and J by 1 base, and the space between the germline ends is 10 bases. Material: tumor tissue, obtained from a patient whose treatment included radiotherapy and nephrectomy. The rearrangement combines TRBV4-2 with TRBJ2-7, with TRBD2 perhaps the D gene, on 5 matching bases. The sequence was collected from a woman between 65 and 79 years old with renal cell carcinoma. Here the CDR3 is given as CASSQERGPSYEQYF. The sequenced DNA: TGTGCCAGCAGCCAAGAGAGAGGGCCGTCCTACGAGCAGTACTTC.